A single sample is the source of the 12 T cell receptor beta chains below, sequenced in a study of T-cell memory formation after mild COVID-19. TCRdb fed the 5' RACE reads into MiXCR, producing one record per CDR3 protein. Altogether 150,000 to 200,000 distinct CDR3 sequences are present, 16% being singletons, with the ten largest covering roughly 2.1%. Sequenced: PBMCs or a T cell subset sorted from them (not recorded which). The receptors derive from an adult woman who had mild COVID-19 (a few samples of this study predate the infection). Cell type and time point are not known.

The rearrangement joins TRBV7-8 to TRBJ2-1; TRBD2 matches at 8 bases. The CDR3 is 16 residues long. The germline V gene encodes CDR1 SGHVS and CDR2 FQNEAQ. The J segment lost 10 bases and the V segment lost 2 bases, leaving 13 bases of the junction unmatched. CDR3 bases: TGTGCCAGCAGCTTAACGTCCGGGGGGGAGTATTACGAGCAGTTCTTC. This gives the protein CASSLTSGGEYYEQFF.

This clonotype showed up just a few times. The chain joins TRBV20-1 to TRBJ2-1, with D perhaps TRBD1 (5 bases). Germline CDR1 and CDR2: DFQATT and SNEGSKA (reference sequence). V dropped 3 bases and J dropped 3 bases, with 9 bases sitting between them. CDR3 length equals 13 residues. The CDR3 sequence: CSASDSLYNEQFF. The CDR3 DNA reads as TGCAGTGCTAGTGACAGCCTCTACAATGAGCAGTTCTTC.

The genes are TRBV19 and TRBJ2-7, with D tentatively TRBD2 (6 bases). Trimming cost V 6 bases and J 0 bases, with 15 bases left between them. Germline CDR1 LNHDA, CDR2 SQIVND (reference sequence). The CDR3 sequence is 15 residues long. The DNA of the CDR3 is TGTGCCAGTAGGGCGGGACCCCCGGACTCCTACGAGCAGTACTTC. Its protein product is CASRAGPPDSYEQYF.

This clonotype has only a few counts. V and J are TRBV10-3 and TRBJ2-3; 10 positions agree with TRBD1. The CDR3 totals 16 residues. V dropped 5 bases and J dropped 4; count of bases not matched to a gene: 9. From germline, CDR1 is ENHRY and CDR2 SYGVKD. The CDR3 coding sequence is TGTGCCATCAGTCGTAGGGACAGGGGAGGATCAGATACGCAGTATTTT. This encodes CAISRRDRGGSDTQYF.

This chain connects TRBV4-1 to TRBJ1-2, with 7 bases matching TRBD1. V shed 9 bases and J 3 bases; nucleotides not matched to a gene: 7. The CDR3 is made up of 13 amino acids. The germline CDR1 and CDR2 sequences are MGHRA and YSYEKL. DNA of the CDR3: TGCGCCAGTTCCCGGGACAGCCACTATGGCTACACCTTC. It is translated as CASSRDSHYGYTF.

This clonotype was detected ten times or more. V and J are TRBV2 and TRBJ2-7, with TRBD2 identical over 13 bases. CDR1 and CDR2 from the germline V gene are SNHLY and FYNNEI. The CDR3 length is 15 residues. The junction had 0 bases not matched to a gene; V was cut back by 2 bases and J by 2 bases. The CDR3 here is CASSETSGRAYEQYF. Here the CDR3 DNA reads TGTGCCAGCAGTGAAACTAGCGGGAGGGCCTACGAGCAGTACTTC.

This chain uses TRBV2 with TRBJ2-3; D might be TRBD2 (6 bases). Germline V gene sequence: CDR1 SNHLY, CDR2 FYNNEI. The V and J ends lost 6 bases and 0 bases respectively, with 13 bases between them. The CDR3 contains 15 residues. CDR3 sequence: CASRSGTQSTDTQYF. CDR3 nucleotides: TGTGCCAGCAGGTCCGGGACTCAAAGCACAGATACGCAGTATTTT.

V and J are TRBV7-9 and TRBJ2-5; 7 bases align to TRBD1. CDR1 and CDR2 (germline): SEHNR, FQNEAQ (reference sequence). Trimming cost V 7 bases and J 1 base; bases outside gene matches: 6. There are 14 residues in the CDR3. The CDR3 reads CASIQGQTQETQYF. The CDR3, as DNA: TGTGCCAGCATCCAGGGACAGACCCAAGAGACCCAGTACTTC.

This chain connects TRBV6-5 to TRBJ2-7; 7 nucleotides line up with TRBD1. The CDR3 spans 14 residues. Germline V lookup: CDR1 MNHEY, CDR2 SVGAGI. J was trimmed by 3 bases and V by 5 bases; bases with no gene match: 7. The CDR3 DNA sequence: TGTGCCAGCAGTCAACACAGGGGCGGCTACGAGCAGTACTTC. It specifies CASSQHRGGYEQYF.

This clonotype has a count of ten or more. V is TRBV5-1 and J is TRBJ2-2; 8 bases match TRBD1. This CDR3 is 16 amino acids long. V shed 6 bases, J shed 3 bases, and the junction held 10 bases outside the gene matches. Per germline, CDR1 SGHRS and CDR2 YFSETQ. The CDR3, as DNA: TGCGCCAGCATGTCAGGGGGCGCGGGTTACACCGGGGAGCTGTTTTTT. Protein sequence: CASMSGGAGYTGELFF.

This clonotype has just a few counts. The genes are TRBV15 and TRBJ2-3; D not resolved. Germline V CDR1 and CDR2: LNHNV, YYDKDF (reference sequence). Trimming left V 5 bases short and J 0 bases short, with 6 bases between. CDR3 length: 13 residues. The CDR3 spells CATSRRSTDTQYF. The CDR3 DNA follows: TGTGCCACCAGCCGTCGGAGCACAGATACGCAGTATTTT.

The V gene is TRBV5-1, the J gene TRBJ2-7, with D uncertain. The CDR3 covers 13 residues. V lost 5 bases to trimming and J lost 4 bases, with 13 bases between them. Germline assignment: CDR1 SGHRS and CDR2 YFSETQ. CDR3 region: CASRRYQAYEQYF. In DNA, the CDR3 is TGCGCCAGCAGAAGGTATCAGGCTTACGAGCAGTACTTC. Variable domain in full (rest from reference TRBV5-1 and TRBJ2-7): KAGVTQTPRYLIKTRGQQVTLSCSPISGHRSVSWYQQTPGQGLQFLFEYFSETQRNKGNFPGRFSGRQFSNSRSEMNVSTLELGDSALYLCASRRYQAYEQYFGPGTRLTVT.